This T cell receptor (beta chain) was recovered during a study of PD-1 blockade in classical Hodgkin lymphoma. Using immunoSEQ multiplex PCR, the repertoire was profiled, and TCRdb retains in-frame clones only, with some absent. Found here are about 110,000 clones, roughly nine tenths of them singletons; the top ten hold approximately 20%. Brentuximab vedotin exposure varied among the patients, all of whom had relapsed after autologous stem cell transplantation. Trimming took off 5 bases at V and 6 bases at J, with 13 bases between the two ends. This CDR3 has 13 residues. Germline V lookup: CDR1 LNHDA, CDR2 SQIVND (reference sequence).

The TCR sequence derives from a human donor with classical Hodgkin lymphoma. This specimen consisted of peripheral blood mononuclear cells (PBMCs), obtained before the second cycle of nivolumab. This chain joins TRBV19 and TRBJ2-5, with D possibly TRBD1 on 6 matching bases. This CDR3 is CASSSTGLKTQYF. The CDR3 DNA reads as TGTGCCAGTAGTTCGACAGGTCTAAAGACCCAGTACTTC.